This record concerns one T cell receptor beta chain sequence. This specimen belongs to a study of blood T cell repertoires in COVID-19. Sequencing was performed with immunoSEQ multiplex PCR; in TCRdb, only in-frame clones are kept and a portion is missing. The repertoire holds around 360,000 clones, 70% to 90% seen once, with under 11% in the top ten. The CDR3 is 15 amino acids. Looked up from germline, CDR1 is MDHEN and CDR2 is SYDVKM. J lost 5 bases, V lost 3 bases, and 9 bases had no gene match. Material: peripheral blood. The TCR originated in a woman in her 30s with COVID-19, enrolled during active disease. This sequence joins TRBV28 and TRBJ2-5; 7 bases match TRBD1. The CDR3 DNA sequence: TGTGCCAGCAGTTTTAGGGGGCGACCGGGGGAGACCCAGTACTTC. Its translation: CASSFRGRPGETQYF.